This TCR beta chain was identified during a study of cytomegalovirus exposure and HLA in healthy donors. Broader study findings: In a later analysis, DRB1 alleles had the most associated TCRs; HLA-C alleles the fewest. Among the sequence variants, a highly shared cluster was likely an artifact of sequencing.

This CDR3 comprises 11 residues. Trimming removed 7 bases at V and 10 bases at J, with 13 bases between. CDR1 and CDR2 from the germline V gene are MNHEY and SVGAGI. PCR employed 60 Vbeta and 13 Jbeta primers. Profiling relied on immunoSEQ multiplex PCR, and the TCRdb table lists in-frame clones only, not all of them. The table records 96,000 or so clones, 65% to 85% of them present only once. For this clone: Its antigen remains unknown.

The material sequenced was PBMCs. The source of this sequence is a woman in her seventies in good health and CMV-seropositive. The chain couples TRBV6-5 to TRBJ1-1; D is perhaps TRBD1 (6 bases). CDR3 loop: CASNPRGRAFF. The DNA of the CDR3 is TGTGCCAGCAACCCGCGGGGGCGAGCTTTCTTT.